The 19 T cell receptor beta chains in this list originate from one sample, sequenced in a study of blood T cell repertoires in COVID-19. Profiling relied on immunoSEQ multiplex PCR, and the TCRdb table lists in-frame clones only, not all of them. The table has 250,000 to 400,000 clones, 88% seen once. The specimen sequenced was peripheral blood. These receptors all come from a woman in her 30s with COVID-19, enrolled during active disease.

The chain carries TRBV29-1 and TRBJ1-2, with 9 bases that match TRBD1. Per the germline V gene, CDR1 is SQVTM and CDR2 is ANQGSEA. The CDR3 covers 13 residues. Germline trimming cut 4 bases from V and 4 bases from J; bases unmatched to any gene: 4. The CDR3 is CSVVTGGGYGYTF. The CDR3 DNA follows: TGCAGCGTTGTAACAGGGGGCGGCTATGGCTACACCTTC. The full variable domain, in which reference TRBV29-1 and TRBJ1-2 provide the parts outside the CDR3, is SAVISQKPSRDICQRGTSLTIQCQVDSQVTMMFWYRQQPGQSLTLIATANQGSEATYESGFVIDKFPISRPNLTFSTLTVSNMSPEDSSIYLCSVVTGGGYGYTFGSGTRLTVV.

J is TRBJ1-1 and V is TRBV9; 9 bases are a match to TRBD1. This CDR3 comprises 14 residues. The V gene end was trimmed by 3 bases and the J gene end by 14 bases; junction bases not matched to a gene: 14. Germline CDR1 SGDLS, CDR2 YYNGEE. The DNA of the CDR3 is TGTGCCAGCAGCGCCGGGACAGGGAGTGAATCACCCTTCTTT. It codes for CASSAGTGSESPFF.

The chain recombines TRBV21-1 with TRBJ1-1. TRBV21-1 is termed a pseudogene. The CDR3 is made up of 13 amino acids. Here the CDR3 reads CASSMSVNTEAFF. The CDR3 DNA follows: TGTGCCAGCAGCATGAGCGTGAACACTGAAGCTTTCTTT.

This clone showed up just a few times. Other DNA sequences of this sample code for an identical CDR3. The genes are TRBV18 and TRBJ1-2, with D tentatively TRBD1 (5 bases). From germline, CDR1 is KGHSH and CDR2 LQKENI. Deletions cut 2 bases from V and 2 bases from J, with 6 bases between. This CDR3 is built from 13 residues. CDR3 amino acids: CASSPDRNYGYTF. The CDR3 bases are TGTGCCAGCTCACCAGACAGAAACTATGGCTACACCTTC.

This clone showed up just once. The J gene is TRBJ1-1, the V gene TRBV19; TRBD1 is a possible D gene (6 bases). Trimming removed 5 bases from V and 6 bases from J, with 19 bases in between. There are 15 residues in the CDR3. CDR1 is LNHDA, CDR2 SQIVND, per germline (reference sequence). As DNA, the CDR3 is TGTGCCAGTAGTGGAACCCCAGGGACATACTCTGAAGCTTTCTTT. Its translation is CASSGTPGTYSEAFF.

The chain recombines TRBV25-1 with TRBJ2-5; D remains unclear. The CDR3 is 15 residues long. Trimming cost V 1 base and J 5 bases, with 14 bases left between them. Germline V gives CDR1 MGHDK, CDR2 SYGVNS. The CDR3 DNA is TGTGCCAGCAGTGAATCTACCGATAAGAGGGAGACCCAGTACTTC. Its protein is CASSESTDKRETQYF. Full variable domain (rest looked up from reference TRBV25-1 and TRBJ2-5): EADIYQTPRYLVIGTGKKITLECSQTMGHDKMYWYQQDPGMELHLIHYSYGVNSTEKGDLSSESTVSRIRTEHFPLTLESARPSHTSQYLCASSESTDKRETQYFGPGTRLLVL.

The V gene is TRBV4-2, the J gene TRBJ1-1; D is ambiguous. V was trimmed by 0 bases and J by 0 bases, leaving 8 bases between them. The length of the CDR3 is 15 residues. CDR1 and CDR2 (germline): LGHNA, YNFKEQ. CDR3 in amino acids: CASSQERIMNTEAFF. CDR3 coding DNA: TGTGCCAGCAGCCAAGAGAGGATTATGAACACTGAAGCTTTCTTT.

The V call is TRBV5-1, the J call TRBJ1-1; 8 bases match TRBD1. Germline V gene data show CDR1 as SGHRS and CDR2 as YFSETQ. The V and J ends lost 6 bases and 1 base, in that order; junction bases with no gene match: 5. CDR3 length equals 14 residues. The CDR3 nucleotides read TGCGCCAGCACCGAGGGGACAGGGAACACTGAAGCTTTCTTT. Amino acids: CASTEGTGNTEAFF.

This clone has more than one count but fewer than ten. The genes are TRBV20-1 and TRBJ2-1; TRBD2 matches at 9 bases. The V gene end was trimmed by 3 bases and the J gene end by 4 bases; junction bases not matched to a gene: 7. There are 15 residues in the CDR3. Germline V gene data show CDR1 as DFQATT and CDR2 as SNEGSKA (reference sequence). The CDR3 spells CSASSSGELYNEQFF. The CDR3 coding sequence is TGCAGTGCTAGTTCTAGCGGGGAACTTTACAATGAGCAGTTCTTC.

The chain joins TRBV6-5 to TRBJ2-2, with D uncertain. The germline V and J ends were trimmed by 8 bases and 5 bases, with 9 bases remaining between them. The CDR3 runs 12 residues. The V gene's germline CDR1 is MNHEY and CDR2 SVGAGI. CDR3 coding DNA: TGTGCCAGCGGAGAATTGACCGGGGAGCTGTTTTTT. Its translation: CASGELTGELFF.

This clone has a handful of counts. This chain uses TRBV5-1 with TRBJ1-1; TRBD1 matches at 8 bases. This CDR3 has 16 residues. V lost 4 bases to trimming and J lost 4 bases; unmatched junction nucleotides: 12. CDR1 is SGHRS and CDR2 is YFSETQ in the germline V gene. The CDR3 DNA sequence: TGCGCCAGCAGCAGAGGACAGGGCGGGCGCGTCACTGAAGCTTTCTTT. It translates to CASSRGQGGRVTEAFF.

This chain connects TRBV4-1 to TRBJ1-2, with 8 bases that match TRBD1. Trimming at V came to 0 bases and at J to 1 base, leaving 1 base not matched to a gene. The V gene's germline CDR1 is MGHRA and CDR2 YSYEKL. The CDR3 consists of 15 residues. The chain's CDR3 is CASSQDRGHNYGYTF. The CDR3 bases are TGCGCCAGCAGCCAAGACAGGGGGCATAACTATGGCTACACCTTC.

Written as DNA, the CDR3 is TGCGCCAGCAGCTCAGGACAGGACTATGGCTACACCTTC. It specifies CASSSGQDYGYTF. The rearrangement links TRBV5-1 to TRBJ1-2; 7 nucleotides line up with TRBD1. Germline V gene data show CDR1 as SGHRS and CDR2 as YFSETQ. V shed 3 bases, J shed 3 bases, and the junction held 2 bases outside the gene matches. The CDR3 loop spans 13 amino acids.

The genes are TRBV5-1 and TRBJ2-5, with TRBD1 matching 7 bases. This CDR3 has 17 residues. Germline CDR1 reads SGHRS; CDR2 reads YFSETQ. With V trimmed by 0 bases and J by 0 bases, 8 bases remained unmatched. The CDR3 DNA sequence: TGCGCCAGCAGCTTGGGTGGGGCAGGGGGAAACCAAGAGACCCAGTACTTC. Translating gives CASSLGGAGGNQETQYF.

V and J are TRBV5-1 and TRBJ1-3; 9 nucleotides match TRBD1. This CDR3 has 14 amino acids. Germline values: CDR1 SGHRS, CDR2 YFSETQ. The V segment lost 3 bases and the J segment 6 bases; nucleotides outside the gene matches: 4. The CDR3 nucleotides are TGCGCCAGCAGCTCGGGACAGGGTGTAAACACCATATATTTT. Translating it yields CASSSGQGVNTIYF. The entire variable domain, with the rest obtained from reference TRBV5-1 and TRBJ1-3, is as follows: KAGVTQTPRYLIKTRGQQVTLSCSPISGHRSVSWYQQTPGQGLQFLFEYFSETQRNKGNFPGRFSGRQFSNSRSEMNVSTLELGDSALYLCASSSGQGVNTIYFGEGSWLTVV.

The chain carries TRBV6-6 and TRBJ1-1; 8 nucleotides agree with TRBD1. V lost 5 bases and J lost 0; bases outside the gene matches: 5. The germline V gene encodes CDR1 MNHNY and CDR2 SVGAGI (reference sequence). The CDR3 contains 15 residues. The CDR3 DNA reads TGTGCCAGCAGTGGACAGGGACCAGTGAACACTGAAGCTTTCTTT. Its protein is CASSGQGPVNTEAFF.

This chain links TRBV11-3 with TRBJ1-3, with D maybe TRBD1 (5 bases). V lost 0 bases and J lost 0, with 21 bases in between. Germline CDR1 is SGHNT and CDR2 is YENEEA. This CDR3 is built from 20 residues. CDR3 amino acids: CASSLEGVEGKNLSGNTIYF. Written as DNA, the CDR3 is TGTGCCAGCAGCTTAGAGGGGGTGGAGGGAAAAAACCTCTCTGGAAACACCATATATTTT.

This clone turned up a few times. The chain joins TRBV25-1 to TRBJ1-5, with TRBD1 identical over 7 bases. The CDR3 totals 14 residues. Losses at the gene ends were 6 bases for V and 3 bases for J; bases not matched to a gene: 5. Germline-derived CDR1 and CDR2 are MGHDK and SYGVNS. DNA for the CDR3: TGTGCCAGCAGGGAGACAGGGCCCAATCAGCCCCAGCATTTT. Protein sequence: CASRETGPNQPQHF.

This clone was recorded at least ten times. The chain recombines TRBV5-1 with TRBJ1-1; maybe TRBD1 (6 bases). The CDR3 loop spans 18 amino acids. Trimming removed 3 bases at V and 0 bases at J, with 21 bases between. Germline V CDR1 and CDR2: SGHRS, YFSETQ. The CDR3, as DNA: TGCGCCAGCAGCTCCGGACAGACAGCAAGAATCCTGAACACTGAAGCTTTCTTT. It yields the protein CASSSGQTARILNTEAFF.